The next 19 T cell receptor beta chains were all read from a single sample in a study of blood T cell repertoires in COVID-19. The repertoire was sequenced with immunoSEQ multiplex PCR; TCRdb's copy has only in-frame clones and lacks some. The sample includes more than 300,000 clones, roughly 90% of them seen just once. The specimen was PBMCs or T cells enriched from blood (not recorded which). Source of these receptors: a woman in her twenties or thirties who had recovered from COVID-19.

This clone was observed once. V gene TRBV29-1 combines with J gene TRBJ2-1; 7 nucleotides align to TRBD1. The J segment lost 15 bases and the V segment lost 4 bases, leaving 3 bases of the junction unmatched. The CDR3 runs to 9 residues. Germline CDR1 SQVTM, CDR2 ANQGSEA. CDR3 loop: CSVGDRPFF. CDR3 sequence (DNA): TGCAGCGTTGGGGACAGACCGTTCTTC.

The chain recombines TRBV7-9 with TRBJ2-7; 8 nucleotides align to TRBD2. The CDR3 has 13 residues. Unmatched junction bases numbered 3, after V lost 2 bases and J lost 6 bases. Germline CDR1 is SEHNR and CDR2 is FQNEAQ (reference sequence). Written as DNA, the CDR3 is TGTGCCAGCAGCTTAACGGGAGGGGGCGAGCAGTACTTC. It translates to CASSLTGGGEQYF.

J is TRBJ1-1 and V is TRBV19; 8 nucleotides align to TRBD1. Germline values: CDR1 LNHDA, CDR2 SQIVND (reference sequence). The CDR3 length is 14 residues. The V gene end was trimmed by 6 bases and the J gene end by 3 bases; junction bases not matched to a gene: 6. This CDR3 reads CASRQGAKDTEAFF. The CDR3 bases are TGTGCCAGTAGGCAGGGGGCGAAGGACACTGAAGCTTTCTTT.

The V and J genes are TRBV18 and TRBJ1-4; 7 nucleotides agree with TRBD1. J gave up 8 bases and V 4 bases, and 7 bases lay outside the gene matches. This CDR3 spans 14 amino acids. CDR1 and CDR2 (germline): KGHSH, LQKENI. The DNA of the CDR3 is TGTGCCAGCTCACGGGACAGTTGGATCGAAAAACTGTTTTTT. Its protein product is CASSRDSWIEKLFF.

This sequence joins TRBV6-2 or TRBV6-3 and TRBJ2-7; 8 bases map to TRBD2. CDR1 and CDR2 (germline): MNHEY, SVGEGT. V shed 5 bases, J shed 6 bases, and the junction held 6 bases outside the gene matches. CDR3 length: 13 residues. The DNA of the CDR3 is TGTGCCAGCAGTCTCGGACTAGCAAGCGAGCAGTACTTC. This translates into CASSLGLASEQYF.

This clone was seen once. The chain employs TRBV4-1 and TRBJ1-2; 7 nucleotides line up with TRBD1. The V segment lost 4 bases and the J segment 9 bases; nucleotides outside the gene matches: 8. This CDR3 region has 13 residues. Germline V lookup: CDR1 MGHRA, CDR2 YSYEKL. DNA of the CDR3: TGCGCCAGCAGCCGAAGACAGGGTGATCGCTACACCTTC. Residues: CASSRRQGDRYTF.

The CDR3 nucleotides read TGCGCCAGCAGCCTAGGGACAGGGCTGGGGAAGACCCAGTACTTC. It translates to CASSLGTGLGKTQYF. V usage is TRBV5-1 and J usage is TRBJ2-5; 9 nucleotides agree with TRBD1. CDR3 length: 15 residues. V was clipped by 4 bases and J by 6 bases; unmatched bases: 10. The germline V gene has CDR1 SGHRS and CDR2 YFSETQ.

The V call is TRBV2, the J call TRBJ2-3; unclear D gene. V lost 7 bases, J lost 0 bases, and 11 bases lay in between. The CDR3 loop spans 14 amino acids. CDR1 and CDR2 (germline): SNHLY, FYNNEI. The CDR3 DNA reads as TGTGCCAGCACTGTGAGTTCTAGCACAGATACGCAGTATTTT. Its translation: CASTVSSSTDTQYF. The variable domain in full, with the rest retrieved from reference TRBV2 and TRBJ2-3, is EPEVTQTPSHQVTQMGQEVILRCVPISNHLYFYWYRQILGQKVEFLVSFYNNEISEKSEIFDDQFSVERPDGSNFTLKIRSTKLEDSAMYFCASTVSSSTDTQYFGPGTRLTVL.

In this sample, this clone turned up once. The chain links TRBV6-5 to TRBJ1-6; TRBD1 agrees at 8 bases. Germline CDR1 reads MNHEY; CDR2 reads SVGAGI. Trimming at V came to 2 bases and at J to 7 bases, leaving 4 bases not matched to a gene. The CDR3 runs to 15 residues. The CDR3 loop is CASSYTGTGNSPLHF. CDR3 coding DNA: TGTGCCAGCAGTTACACCGGGACAGGCAATTCACCCCTCCACTTT.

The chain couples TRBV6-5 to TRBJ2-5; D is undetermined. Trimming removed 4 bases at V and 7 bases at J, with 7 bases between. Germline V gene lookup returns CDR1 MNHEY and CDR2 SVGAGI. The CDR3 spans 11 residues. The CDR3 sequence: CASSLRGTQYF. CDR3 sequence (DNA): TGTGCCAGCAGTTTAAGAGGGACCCAGTACTTC.

V gene TRBV6-5 combines with J gene TRBJ2-5, with D perhaps TRBD1 (6 bases). The ends were cut back, 7 bases at V and 5 bases at J, with 14 bases in the middle. Germline CDR1 MNHEY, CDR2 SVGAGI. This CDR3 is 13 amino acids long. The CDR3 sequence: CASKLTGKETQYF. CDR3 sequence (DNA): TGTGCCAGCAAGTTAACAGGGAAGGAGACCCAGTACTTC.

The chain recombines TRBV18 with TRBJ1-2, with a weak D call TRBD1 (5 bases). CDR1 is KGHSH, CDR2 LQKENI, per germline. V was trimmed by 5 bases and J by 4 bases, leaving 5 bases between them. This CDR3 has 11 residues. CDR3: CASSDSYGYTF. CDR3 nucleotide sequence: TGTGCCAGCTCAGACAGCTATGGCTACACCTTC.

In this sample, this clone turned up once. V is TRBV3-1 (or the pseudogene TRBV3-2) and J is TRBJ2-7; D unclear. The CDR3 contains 14 residues. The V end was cut by 0 bases, the J end by 2 bases, with 8 bases between. Germline loops: CDR1 LGHDT, CDR2 YNNKEL (reference sequence). In nucleotides, the CDR3 is TGTGCCAGCAGCCAAGATATCCCCGCCTACGAGCAGTACTTC. It translates to CASSQDIPAYEQYF.

V is TRBV5-1 and J is TRBJ2-1; 9 nucleotides align to TRBD1. Unmatched junction bases numbered 7, after V lost 4 bases and J lost 5 bases. The length of the CDR3 is 15 residues. The germline gives CDR1 SGHRS, CDR2 YFSETQ. CDR3 sequence: CASSPLGTGNNEQFF. The CDR3 region has the DNA TGCGCCAGCAGCCCGCTGGGGACAGGGAACAATGAGCAGTTCTTC.

The DNA for the CDR3 is TGCGCCAGCAGCAGATTCTCGGGGTCCAATCAGCCCCAGCATTTT. It is translated as CASSRFSGSNQPQHF. This sequence joins TRBV4-3 and TRBJ1-5; D gene unclear. There are 15 residues in the CDR3. The V and J ends lost 5 bases and 3 bases respectively, with 14 bases between them. CDR1 is LGHNA and CDR2 is YSLEER in the germline V gene.

The chain employs TRBV28 and TRBJ1-1, with D tentatively TRBD1 (5 bases). This CDR3 is built from 11 residues. The V gene's germline CDR1 is MDHEN and CDR2 SYDVKM. V gave up 8 bases and J gave up 5 bases, with 9 bases separating them. As DNA, the CDR3 is TGTGCCAGCTCTAAGGGGACTGAAGCTTTCTTT. It encodes CASSKGTEAFF.

This clone was seen a handful of times. The J gene is TRBJ2-2, the V gene TRBV11-2, with D perhaps TRBD1 (6 bases). The V end lost 5 bases, the J end lost 5 bases, and 12 bases lay between the germline ends. The CDR3 loop spans 14 amino acids. Germline V CDR1 and CDR2: SGHAT, FQNNGV. CDR3 in amino acids: CASSNGQQTGELFF. The CDR3 DNA reads as TGTGCCAGCAGCAATGGACAGCAGACCGGGGAGCTGTTTTTT.

The chain is built from TRBV5-1 and TRBJ1-1; TRBD1 matches at 10 bases. V lost 4 bases and J lost 3; bases outside the gene matches: 6. Germline lookup yields CDR1 SGHRS and CDR2 YFSETQ. This CDR3 has 15 amino acids. The DNA for the CDR3 is TGCGCCAGCAGCCTGGACGGGACAGGGGACACTGAAGCTTTCTTT. The encoded protein is CASSLDGTGDTEAFF.

The chain uses TRBV28 and TRBJ2-2; 11 bases agree with TRBD1. Germline V CDR1 and CDR2: MDHEN, SYDVKM. This CDR3 is 13 amino acids long. V was pared by 3 bases and J by 11 bases, with 2 bases of the junction left unmatched. The CDR3: CASSLDRGQELFF. The CDR3 coding sequence is TGTGCCAGCAGTTTGGACAGGGGGCAAGAGCTGTTTTTT.